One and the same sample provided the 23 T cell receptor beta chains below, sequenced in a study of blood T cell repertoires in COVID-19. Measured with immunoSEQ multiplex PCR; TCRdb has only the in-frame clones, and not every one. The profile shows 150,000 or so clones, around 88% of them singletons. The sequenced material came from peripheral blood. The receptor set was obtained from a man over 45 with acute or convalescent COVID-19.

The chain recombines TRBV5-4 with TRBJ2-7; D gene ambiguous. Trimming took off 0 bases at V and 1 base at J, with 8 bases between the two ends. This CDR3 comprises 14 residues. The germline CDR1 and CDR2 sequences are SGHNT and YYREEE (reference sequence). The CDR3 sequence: CASSLGGASYEQYF. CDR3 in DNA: TGTGCCAGCAGCTTGGGCGGCGCTTCCTACGAGCAGTACTTC.

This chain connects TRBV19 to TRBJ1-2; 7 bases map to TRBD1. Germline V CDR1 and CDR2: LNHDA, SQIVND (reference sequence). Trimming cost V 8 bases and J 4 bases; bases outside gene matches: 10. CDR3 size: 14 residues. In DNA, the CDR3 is TGTGCCAGTGTATTGGGACAGCGGACCTATGGCTACACCTTC. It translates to CASVLGQRTYGYTF.

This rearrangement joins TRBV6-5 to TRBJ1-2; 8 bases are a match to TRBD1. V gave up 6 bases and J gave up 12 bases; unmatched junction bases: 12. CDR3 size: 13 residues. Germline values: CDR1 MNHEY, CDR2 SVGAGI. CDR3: CASRIGQGAWNTF. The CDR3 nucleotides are TGTGCCAGCAGAATTGGACAGGGCGCATGGAACACCTTC.

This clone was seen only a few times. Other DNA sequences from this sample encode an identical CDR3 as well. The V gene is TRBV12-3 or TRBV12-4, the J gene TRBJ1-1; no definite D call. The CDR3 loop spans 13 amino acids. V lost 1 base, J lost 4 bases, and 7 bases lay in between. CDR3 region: CASSLGGPTEAFF. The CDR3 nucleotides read TGTGCCAGCAGTTTAGGAGGGCCCACTGAAGCTTTCTTT.

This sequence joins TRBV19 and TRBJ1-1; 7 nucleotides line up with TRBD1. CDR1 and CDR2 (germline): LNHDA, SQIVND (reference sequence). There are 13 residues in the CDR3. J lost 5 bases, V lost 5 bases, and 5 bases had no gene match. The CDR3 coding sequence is TGTGCCAGTAGTCTCAACAGGGGAACTGAAGCTTTCTTT. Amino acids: CASSLNRGTEAFF.

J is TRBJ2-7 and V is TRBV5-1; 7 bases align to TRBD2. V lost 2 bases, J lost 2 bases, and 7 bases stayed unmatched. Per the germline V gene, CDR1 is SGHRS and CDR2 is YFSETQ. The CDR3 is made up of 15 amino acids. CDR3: CASSLIQRGTYEQYF. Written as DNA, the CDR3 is TGCGCCAGCAGCTTAATCCAGCGGGGAACCTACGAGCAGTACTTC.

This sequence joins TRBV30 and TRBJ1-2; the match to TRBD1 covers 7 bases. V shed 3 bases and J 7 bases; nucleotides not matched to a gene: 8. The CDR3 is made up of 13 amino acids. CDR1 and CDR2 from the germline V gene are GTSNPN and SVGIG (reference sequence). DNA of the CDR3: TGTGCCTGGAGCCCTGACAGGGCGGCTGGCTACACCTTC. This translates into CAWSPDRAAGYTF. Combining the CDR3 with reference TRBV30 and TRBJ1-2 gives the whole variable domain SQTIHQWPATLVQPVGSPLSLECTVEGTSNPNLYWYRQAAGRGLQLLFYSVGIGQISSEVPQNLSASRPQDRQFILSSKKLLLSDSGFYLCAWSPDRAAGYTFGSGTRLTVV.

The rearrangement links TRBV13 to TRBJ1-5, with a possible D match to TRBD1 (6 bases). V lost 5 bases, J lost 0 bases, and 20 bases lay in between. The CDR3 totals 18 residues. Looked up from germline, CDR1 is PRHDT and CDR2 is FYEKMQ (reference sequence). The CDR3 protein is CASSPRIQDRNSNQPQHF. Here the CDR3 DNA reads TGTGCCAGCAGCCCCAGGATCCAAGACAGGAATAGCAATCAGCCCCAGCATTTT.

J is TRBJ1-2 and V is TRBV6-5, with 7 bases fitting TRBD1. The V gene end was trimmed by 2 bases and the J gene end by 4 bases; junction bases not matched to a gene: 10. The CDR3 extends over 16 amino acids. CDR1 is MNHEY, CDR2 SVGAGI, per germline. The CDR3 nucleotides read TGTGCCAGCAGTTACGATGGGGACAGCTTACGCTATGGCTACACCTTC. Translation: CASSYDGDSLRYGYTF.

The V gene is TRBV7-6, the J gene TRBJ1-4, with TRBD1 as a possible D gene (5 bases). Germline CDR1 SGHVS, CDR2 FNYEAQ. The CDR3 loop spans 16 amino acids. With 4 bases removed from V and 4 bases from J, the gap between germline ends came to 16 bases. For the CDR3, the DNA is TGTGCCAGCAGCTCCATGAGGCAGGGTATTAATGAAAAACTGTTTTTT. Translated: CASSSMRQGINEKLFF.

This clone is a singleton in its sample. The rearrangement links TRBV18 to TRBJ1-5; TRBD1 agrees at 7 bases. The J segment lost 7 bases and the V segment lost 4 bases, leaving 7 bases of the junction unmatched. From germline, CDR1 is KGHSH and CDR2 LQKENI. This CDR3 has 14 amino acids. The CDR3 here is CASSLTGADQPQHF. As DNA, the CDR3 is TGTGCCAGCTCACTAACAGGGGCAGACCAGCCCCAGCATTTT. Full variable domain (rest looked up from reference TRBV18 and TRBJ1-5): NAGVMQNPRHLVRRRGQEARLRCSPMKGHSHVYWYRQLPEEGLKFMVYLQKENIIDESGMPKERFSAEFPKEGPSILRIQQVVRGDSAAYFCASSLTGADQPQHFGDGTRLSIL.

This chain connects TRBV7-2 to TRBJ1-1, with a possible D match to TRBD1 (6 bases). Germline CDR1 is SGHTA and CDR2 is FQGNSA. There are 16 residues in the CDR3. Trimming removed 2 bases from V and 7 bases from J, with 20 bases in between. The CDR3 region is CASSLRYRAEFDEAFF. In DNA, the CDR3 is TGTGCCAGCAGCTTAAGATACAGGGCCGAGTTTGATGAAGCTTTCTTT.

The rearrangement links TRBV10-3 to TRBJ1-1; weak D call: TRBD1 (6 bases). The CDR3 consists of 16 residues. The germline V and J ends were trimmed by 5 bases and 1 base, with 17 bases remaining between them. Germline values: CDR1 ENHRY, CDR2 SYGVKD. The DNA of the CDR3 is TGTGCCATCAGTCGGAGCCCTCCGGGACAGAACACTGAAGCTTTCTTT. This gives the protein CAISRSPPGQNTEAFF.

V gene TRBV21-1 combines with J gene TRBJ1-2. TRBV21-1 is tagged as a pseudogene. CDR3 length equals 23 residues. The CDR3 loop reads CASSNPFTWRGSSSVKPNYGYTF. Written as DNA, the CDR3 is TGTGCCAGCAGCAACCCCTTTACCTGGCGCGGGAGTTCCAGTGTGAAGCCTAACTATGGCTACACCTTC.

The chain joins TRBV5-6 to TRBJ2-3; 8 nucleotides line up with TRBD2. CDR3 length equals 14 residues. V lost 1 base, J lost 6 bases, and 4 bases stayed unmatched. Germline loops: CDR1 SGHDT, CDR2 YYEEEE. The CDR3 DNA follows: TGTGCCAGCAGCTTGCCGGGGGGGCTGGATACGCAGTATTTT. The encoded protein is CASSLPGGLDTQYF.

The chain's CDR3 is CASSYATANYGYTF. CDR3 DNA: TGTGCCAGCAGTTACGCGACAGCTAACTATGGCTACACCTTC. V usage is TRBV6-2 or TRBV6-3 and J usage is TRBJ1-2; possible D gene TRBD1, 5 bases. This CDR3 region has 14 residues. Germline CDR1 and CDR2: MNHEY and SVGEGT. V was clipped by 2 bases and J by 0 bases, with 7 bases between them.

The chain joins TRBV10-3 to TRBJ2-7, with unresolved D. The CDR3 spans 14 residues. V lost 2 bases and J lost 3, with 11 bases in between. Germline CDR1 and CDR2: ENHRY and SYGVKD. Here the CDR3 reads CAISETAVDYEQYF. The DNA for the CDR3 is TGTGCCATCAGTGAGACCGCAGTTGACTACGAGCAGTACTTC.

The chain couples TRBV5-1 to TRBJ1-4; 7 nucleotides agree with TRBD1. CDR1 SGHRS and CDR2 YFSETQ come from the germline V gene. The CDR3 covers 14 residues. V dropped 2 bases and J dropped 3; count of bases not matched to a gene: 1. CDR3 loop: CASSLGQANEKLFF. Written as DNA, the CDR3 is TGCGCCAGCAGCTTAGGACAGGCTAATGAAAAACTGTTTTTT.

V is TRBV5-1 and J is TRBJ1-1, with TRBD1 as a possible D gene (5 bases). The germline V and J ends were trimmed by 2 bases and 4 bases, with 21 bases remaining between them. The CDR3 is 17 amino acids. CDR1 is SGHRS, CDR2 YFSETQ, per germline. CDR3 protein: CASSFGNGGSRATEAFF. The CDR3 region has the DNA TGCGCCAGCAGCTTCGGTAACGGAGGGAGCAGGGCCACTGAAGCTTTCTTT.

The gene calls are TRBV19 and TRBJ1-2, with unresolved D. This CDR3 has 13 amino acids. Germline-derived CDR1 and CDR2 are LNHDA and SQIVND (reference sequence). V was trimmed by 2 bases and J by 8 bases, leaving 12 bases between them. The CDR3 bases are TGTGCCAGTAGTATAAGAGGCGACTGGGGCTACACCTTC. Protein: CASSIRGDWGYTF. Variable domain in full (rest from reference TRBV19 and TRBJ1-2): DGGITQSPKYLFRKEGQNVTLSCEQNLNHDAMYWYRQDPGQGLRLIYYSQIVNDFQKGDIAEGYSVSREKKESFPLTVTSAQKNPTAFYLCASSIRGDWGYTFGSGTRLTVV.

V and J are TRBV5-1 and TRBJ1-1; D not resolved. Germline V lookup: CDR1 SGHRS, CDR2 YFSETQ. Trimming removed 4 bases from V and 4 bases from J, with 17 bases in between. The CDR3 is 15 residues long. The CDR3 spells CASSLGGYRGTEAFF. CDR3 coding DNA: TGCGCCAGCAGCCTGGGAGGGTATAGAGGCACTGAAGCTTTCTTT.

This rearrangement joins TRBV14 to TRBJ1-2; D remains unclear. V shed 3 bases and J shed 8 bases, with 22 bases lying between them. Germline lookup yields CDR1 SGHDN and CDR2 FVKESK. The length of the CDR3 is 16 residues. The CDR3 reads CASSQYASGPKRGYTF. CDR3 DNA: TGTGCCAGCAGCCAGTACGCCTCGGGCCCTAAGCGGGGCTACACCTTC.

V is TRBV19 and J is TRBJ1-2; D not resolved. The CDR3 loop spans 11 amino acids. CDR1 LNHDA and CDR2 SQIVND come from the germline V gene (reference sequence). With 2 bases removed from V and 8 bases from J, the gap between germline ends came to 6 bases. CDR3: CASSIRGGYTF. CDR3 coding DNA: TGTGCCAGTAGTATACGCGGAGGCTACACCTTC.